Below are 31 T cell receptor beta chains sequenced from a single sample in a study of cytomegalovirus exposure and HLA in healthy donors. PCR was performed using 60 Vbeta and 13 Jbeta primers. The assay was immunoSEQ multiplex PCR, and TCRdb's table has in-frame clones only and misses some. The sample shows 150,000 to 180,000 clones, roughly 84% of them seen only once. The specimen was PBMCs. These receptors all stem from a woman under 30 in good health and CMV-seronegative.

The sample holds a few counts of this clone. CDR3 loop: CASSPDRVGYTF. The DNA for the CDR3 is TGTGCCAGCAGCCCCGACAGGGTTGGCTACACCTTC. This chain joins TRBV9 and TRBJ1-2, with 7 bases matching TRBD1. The germline V gene encodes CDR1 SGDLS and CDR2 YYNGEE. The CDR3 sequence is 12 residues long. After removal of 4 bases from V and 7 bases from J, the junction contained 4 bases not matched to a gene.

The V gene is TRBV14, the J gene TRBJ2-7; D possibly corresponds to TRBD1 (6 bases). The V and J ends lost 1 base and 1 base respectively, with 11 bases between them. Germline-derived CDR1 and CDR2 are SGHDN and FVKESK. CDR3 length: 15 residues. The CDR3 coding sequence is TGTGCCAGCAGCCAAGGGGACATTCGATCCTACGAGCAGTACTTC. Its protein product is CASSQGDIRSYEQYF.

The chain has TRBV4-1 and TRBJ1-3; 8 bases align to TRBD1. V gave up 3 bases and J gave up 0 bases; unmatched junction bases: 13. The CDR3 is 19 amino acids. Germline CDR1 reads MGHRA; CDR2 reads YSYEKL. The CDR3 region has the DNA TGCGCCAGCAGCCATTGGGACGGTCGGACAGGGATCTCTGGAAACACCATATATTTT. Its translation: CASSHWDGRTGISGNTIYF.

The chain combines TRBV29-1 with TRBJ1-5; D ambiguous. The CDR3 is 11 amino acids. V was pared by 3 bases and J by 9 bases, with 9 bases between. From germline, CDR1 is SQVTM and CDR2 ANQGSEA. CDR3 in DNA: TGCAGCGTTGAGTCCCCGGGGCCCCAGCATTTT. Translation: CSVESPGPQHF. Supplemented by reference TRBV29-1 and TRBJ1-5, the full variable domain reads SAVISQKPSRDICQRGTSLTIQCQVDSQVTMMFWYRQQPGQSLTLIATANQGSEATYESGFVIDKFPISRPNLTFSTLTVSNMSPEDSSIYLCSVESPGPQHFGDGTRLSIL.

The rearrangement uses TRBV30 and TRBJ1-6; 9 bases line up with TRBD1. The junction had 10 bases not matched to a gene; V was cut back by 6 bases and J by 7 bases. Germline CDR1 and CDR2: GTSNPN and SVGIG (reference sequence). The CDR3 is 15 amino acids. The CDR3 protein is CACALGQGRNSPLHF. The CDR3 DNA sequence: TGTGCCTGCGCTTTGGGACAGGGCCGGAATTCACCCCTCCACTTT.

The chain links TRBV5-1 to TRBJ2-3, with 8 bases lining up with TRBD1. CDR1 and CDR2 (germline): SGHRS, YFSETQ. This CDR3 has 11 amino acids. V lost 3 bases and J lost 14; bases outside the gene matches: 5. DNA of the CDR3: TGCGCCAGCAGCTCCGAGGACAGGGCGTATTTT. This sequence encodes CASSSEDRAYF.

On this clone itself: The junction and the germline gene differ at one end; a read error may be behind it. The chain recombines TRBV28 with TRBJ1-4; 8 bases agree with TRBD1. The CDR3 runs 13 residues. CDR1 is MDHEN and CDR2 is SYDVKM in the germline V gene. The CDR3 protein is CASDRGSTEKLSF. For the CDR3, the DNA is TGTGCCAGCGACAGGGGTTCTACTGAAAAACTGTCTTTT. Complete variable domain (other parts from reference TRBV28 and TRBJ1-4): DVKVTQSSRYLVKRTGEKVFLECVQDMDHENMFWYRQDPGLGLRLIYFSYDVKMKEKGDIPEGYSVSREKKERFSLILESASTNQTSMYLCASDRGSTEKLSFGSGTQLSVL.

This sequence joins TRBV5-1 and TRBJ2-2; weak D call: TRBD2 (5 bases). The CDR3 contains 15 residues. Germline values: CDR1 SGHRS, CDR2 YFSETQ. V was clipped by 4 bases and J by 3 bases, with 13 bases between them. CDR3 nucleotides: TGCGCCAGCAGCCTGGAGGCGGCAGACACCGGGGAGCTGTTTTTT. Amino acid sequence: CASSLEAADTGELFF.

This clone showed up many times. The chain employs TRBV10-2 and TRBJ2-7, with D possibly TRBD1 on 6 matching bases. The CDR3 is made up of 13 amino acids. The V end lost 7 bases, the J end lost 3 bases, and 13 bases lay between the germline ends. Looked up from germline, CDR1 is WSHSY and CDR2 is SAAADI. In nucleotides, the CDR3 is TGCGCCAGCACACAGGGTTATCTCTACGAGCAGTACTTC. Its translation is CASTQGYLYEQYF.

This clone was recorded only once. At one boundary the junction diverges from the germline segment, which might be a read error. The J gene is TRBJ2-2, the V gene TRBV7-7, with a weak D call TRBD1 (6 bases). CDR1 is SSHAT, CDR2 FNYEAQ, per germline (reference sequence). This CDR3 is 16 amino acids long. The CDR3 protein is CASTKTLGGRPGELFF. Written as DNA, the CDR3 is TGTGCTAGCACCAAAACCCTAGGGGGAAGGCCCGGGGAGCTGTTTTTT.

The J gene is TRBJ2-1, the V gene TRBV27, with D perhaps TRBD2 (5 bases). The CDR3 is 14 amino acids. With 2 bases removed from V and 3 bases from J, the gap between germline ends came to 8 bases. Germline lookup yields CDR1 MNHEY and CDR2 SMNVEV (reference sequence). The CDR3 is CASSLVGVYNEQFF. CDR3 nucleotide sequence: TGTGCCAGCAGTTTAGTGGGAGTCTACAATGAGCAGTTCTTC.

This chain uses TRBV19 with TRBJ2-1; 12 bases map to TRBD2. The junction had 9 bases not matched to a gene; V was cut back by 6 bases and J by 9 bases. Germline V CDR1 and CDR2: LNHDA, SQIVND (reference sequence). The CDR3 is made up of 15 amino acids. The CDR3 reads CASSILAGGRGEQFF. The CDR3 DNA follows: TGTGCCAGTAGCATACTAGCGGGAGGCCGCGGTGAGCAGTTCTTC.

V and J are TRBV9 and TRBJ2-3; D may be TRBD2 (5 bases). Trimming left V 2 bases short and J 0 bases short, with 7 bases between. From germline, CDR1 is SGDLS and CDR2 YYNGEE. The CDR3 runs 14 residues. The CDR3 DNA reads TGTGCCAGCAGCGTCAGACTAAGCACAGATACGCAGTATTTT. Translation: CASSVRLSTDTQYF.

The rearrangement joins TRBV5-4 to TRBJ1-2, with TRBD1 as a possible D gene (5 bases). The CDR3 covers 15 residues. Germline CDR1 is SGHNT and CDR2 is YYREEE (reference sequence). The V and J ends lost 1 base and 3 bases respectively, with 13 bases between them. The CDR3 DNA is TGTGCCAGCAGCTTGAGCGTCAGGGCGGACTATGGCTACACCTTC. Protein sequence: CASSLSVRADYGYTF.

The chain recombines TRBV29-1 with TRBJ2-7, with D maybe TRBD2 (7 bases). The CDR3 length is 12 residues. Trimming shortened V by 6 bases and J by 4 bases, and 13 bases separated the two germline ends. CDR1 and CDR2 from the germline V gene are SQVTM and ANQGSEA. CDR3 sequence (DNA): TGCAGCGTAGGAGGGGGGGGTTACGAGCAGTACTTC. Translation gives CSVGGGGYEQYF.

CDR3: CASSPGPGGALGGEQFF. The DNA for the CDR3 is TGCGCCAGCAGCCCAGGCCCCGGAGGAGCTCTTGGGGGCGAGCAGTTCTTC. This sequence joins TRBV4-3 and TRBJ2-1, with a possible D match to TRBD1 (6 bases). Germline V gene data show CDR1 as LGHNA and CDR2 as YSLEER. V gave up 4 bases and J gave up 10 bases, with 26 bases separating them. This CDR3 spans 17 amino acids.

J is TRBJ1-5 and V is TRBV2; unclear D gene. This CDR3 has 14 amino acids. V was pared by 1 base and J by 4 bases, with 8 bases between. Germline V CDR1 and CDR2: SNHLY, FYNNEI. Written as DNA, the CDR3 is TGTGCCAGCAGTGAAGGGGCAGAGAATCAGCCCCAGCATTTT. This gives the protein CASSEGAENQPQHF.

This chain joins TRBV18 and TRBJ2-3, with D tentatively TRBD2 (6 bases). The germline V gene has CDR1 KGHSH and CDR2 LQKENI. Trimming stripped 6 bases from V and 6 bases from J, with 16 bases between. The CDR3 length is 14 residues. CDR3 sequence reads: CASSFSGGADTQYF. As DNA, the CDR3 is TGTGCCAGCTCTTTTAGCGGCGGCGCCGATACGCAGTATTTT.

The rearrangement uses TRBV21-1 and TRBJ1-1; the DNA was not compared with TRBD1, the D call given in the table. TRBV21-1 has pseudogene status. The CDR3 loop spans 14 amino acids. CDR3: CASSKAPGNTEAFF. The CDR3 DNA sequence: TGTGCCAGCAGCAAAGCTCCAGGGAACACTGAAGCTTTCTTT.

This clone was picked up one time. This chain uses TRBV30 with TRBJ2-1; possible D gene TRBD1, 6 bases. The germline CDR1 and CDR2 sequences are GTSNPN and SVGIG (reference sequence). Trimming removed 4 bases at V and 8 bases at J, with 21 bases between. The CDR3 runs 15 residues. The CDR3 sequence is CAWTGALTGTYEQFF. In nucleotides, the CDR3 is TGTGCCTGGACAGGAGCCCTCACAGGGACCTATGAGCAGTTCTTC.

This sequence joins TRBV10-2 and TRBJ2-7; a weak D match, TRBD1 (5 bases). This CDR3 spans 14 amino acids. V was shortened by 7 bases and J by 6 bases, with 19 bases between the two germline ends. CDR1 and CDR2 from the germline V gene are WSHSY and SAAADI. The CDR3 DNA sequence: TGCGCCAGCACCAGGACAACCCCTGATCTCGAGCAGTACTTC. Protein sequence: CASTRTTPDLEQYF.

V gene TRBV7-2 combines with J gene TRBJ2-5; no clear D. The CDR3 loop spans 14 amino acids. Trimming shortened V by 5 bases and J by 1 base, and 11 bases separated the two germline ends. Germline loops: CDR1 SGHTA, CDR2 FQGNSA. CDR3 region: CASSPGAAQETQYF. CDR3 DNA sequence: TGTGCCAGCAGCCCCGGTGCGGCCCAAGAGACCCAGTACTTC.

The genes are TRBV5-1 and TRBJ2-1, with D tentatively TRBD2 (5 bases). Germline V gene data show CDR1 as SGHRS and CDR2 as YFSETQ. V was pared by 3 bases and J by 5 bases, with 15 bases between. The CDR3 has 15 residues. The CDR3 region is CASSWTAPRDNEQFF. CDR3 nucleotide sequence: TGCGCCAGCAGCTGGACGGCCCCGAGGGACAATGAGCAGTTCTTC.

The CDR3 region is CASSPPGVSTDTQYF. In DNA form, the CDR3 reads TGTGCCAGCAGCCCCCCCGGGGTAAGCACAGATACGCAGTATTTT. The V gene is TRBV7-9, the J gene TRBJ2-3; possibly TRBD2 for D (5 bases). The CDR3 runs 15 residues. V lost 5 bases and J lost 0, with 12 bases in between. CDR1 is SEHNR, CDR2 FQNEAQ, per germline (reference sequence).

This chain joins TRBV30 and TRBJ1-1, with D possibly matching TRBD1 (5 bases). V gave up 3 bases and J gave up 5 bases, with 10 bases separating them. Germline V lookup: CDR1 GTSNPN, CDR2 SVGIG (reference sequence). The CDR3 is 12 amino acids. This chain's CDR3 is CAWRIRVTEAFF. The CDR3, as DNA: TGTGCCTGGAGAATCAGGGTTACTGAAGCTTTCTTT.

The gene calls are TRBV11-2 and TRBJ1-6; D possibly corresponds to TRBD1 (5 bases). V lost 3 bases and J 10 bases, leaving 19 bases between the germline ends. The length of the CDR3 is 16 residues. The germline gives CDR1 SGHAT, CDR2 FQNNGV. The CDR3 protein is CASSLGLGTARSPLHF. In DNA, the CDR3 is TGTGCCAGCAGCTTGGGGTTGGGGACTGCCCGATCACCCCTCCACTTT.

The genes are TRBV10-3 and TRBJ2-5; tentatively, D is TRBD1 (6 bases). The DNA end lines up better with TRBJ2-7; the J call may be wrong. Germline values: CDR1 ENHRY, CDR2 SYGVKD. This CDR3 is built from 14 residues. CDR3 nucleotide sequence: TGTGCCATCACCTCTGGGACACCAGACTACGAGCAGTACTTC. This codes for CAITSGTPDYEQYF.

In this sample, this clone turned up a few times. CDR3 nucleotide sequence: TGTGCCAGCAGTTATAGGAGCGACACAGATACGCAGTATTTT. Amino acids: CASSYRSDTDTQYF. J is TRBJ2-3 and V is TRBV7-8, with unresolved D. Germline lookup yields CDR1 SGHVS and CDR2 FQNEAQ. V gave up 6 bases and J gave up 2 bases, with 12 bases separating them. The CDR3 runs to 14 residues.

This clone has only one observation. The chain combines TRBV28 with TRBJ1-1; 8 nucleotides align to TRBD1. Losses at the gene ends were 6 bases for V and 4 bases for J; bases not matched to a gene: 13. The CDR3 is 16 amino acids. Germline V gives CDR1 MDHEN, CDR2 SYDVKM. CDR3 region: CASSPRTGRGGTEAFF. CDR3 DNA: TGTGCCAGCAGCCCGAGGACAGGGCGAGGGGGCACTGAAGCTTTCTTT.

A single count supports this clone. The chain links TRBV5-5 to TRBJ2-1, with TRBD1 identical over 9 bases. The germline V gene has CDR1 SGHKS and CDR2 YYEKEE (reference sequence). Germline trimming cut 4 bases from V and 10 bases from J; bases unmatched to any gene: 9. The CDR3 loop spans 14 amino acids. CDR3 bases: TGTGCCAGCAGCCTGGGACAGGGTTTTTTGGAGCAGTTCTTC. The encoded protein is CASSLGQGFLEQFF.

This rearrangement joins TRBV6-1 to TRBJ1-2; a weak D match, TRBD1 (6 bases). The CDR3 has 13 residues. Between the trimmed V and J ends, which lost 5 bases and 5 bases, there was a span of 12 bases. From germline, CDR1 is MNHNS and CDR2 SASEGT. The CDR3 here is CASSPQQGYGYTF. The CDR3 DNA sequence: TGTGCCAGCAGTCCTCAACAGGGTTATGGCTACACCTTC.